This paragraph covers one TCR beta chain sequence. The CDR3 spans 16 residues. V was shortened by 0 bases and J by 0 bases, with 8 bases between the two germline ends. The germline V gene has CDR1 LGHDT and CDR2 YNNKEL (reference sequence). Clones were sequenced by immunoSEQ multiplex PCR, and TCRdb holds only the in-frame ones, with some missing. The profile covers roughly 150,000 clones, with 80% to 90% appearing a single time and about 2% taken by the ten largest. The sample is drawn from a study of blood T cell repertoires in COVID-19. In the study overall: Nucleic acid was either cDNA or gDNA, and it came from T cells, B-cell-depleted T cells, or PBMCs.

The rearrangement uses TRBV3-1 (or the pseudogene TRBV3-2) and TRBJ2-2; maybe TRBD2 (6 bases). Sample: peripheral blood. The clonotype originates from a woman older than 75 with acute or convalescent COVID-19. CDR3 coding DNA: TGTGCCAGCAGCCAAGACGGGGACTCGAACACCGGGGAGCTGTTTTTT. It yields the protein CASSQDGDSNTGELFF.